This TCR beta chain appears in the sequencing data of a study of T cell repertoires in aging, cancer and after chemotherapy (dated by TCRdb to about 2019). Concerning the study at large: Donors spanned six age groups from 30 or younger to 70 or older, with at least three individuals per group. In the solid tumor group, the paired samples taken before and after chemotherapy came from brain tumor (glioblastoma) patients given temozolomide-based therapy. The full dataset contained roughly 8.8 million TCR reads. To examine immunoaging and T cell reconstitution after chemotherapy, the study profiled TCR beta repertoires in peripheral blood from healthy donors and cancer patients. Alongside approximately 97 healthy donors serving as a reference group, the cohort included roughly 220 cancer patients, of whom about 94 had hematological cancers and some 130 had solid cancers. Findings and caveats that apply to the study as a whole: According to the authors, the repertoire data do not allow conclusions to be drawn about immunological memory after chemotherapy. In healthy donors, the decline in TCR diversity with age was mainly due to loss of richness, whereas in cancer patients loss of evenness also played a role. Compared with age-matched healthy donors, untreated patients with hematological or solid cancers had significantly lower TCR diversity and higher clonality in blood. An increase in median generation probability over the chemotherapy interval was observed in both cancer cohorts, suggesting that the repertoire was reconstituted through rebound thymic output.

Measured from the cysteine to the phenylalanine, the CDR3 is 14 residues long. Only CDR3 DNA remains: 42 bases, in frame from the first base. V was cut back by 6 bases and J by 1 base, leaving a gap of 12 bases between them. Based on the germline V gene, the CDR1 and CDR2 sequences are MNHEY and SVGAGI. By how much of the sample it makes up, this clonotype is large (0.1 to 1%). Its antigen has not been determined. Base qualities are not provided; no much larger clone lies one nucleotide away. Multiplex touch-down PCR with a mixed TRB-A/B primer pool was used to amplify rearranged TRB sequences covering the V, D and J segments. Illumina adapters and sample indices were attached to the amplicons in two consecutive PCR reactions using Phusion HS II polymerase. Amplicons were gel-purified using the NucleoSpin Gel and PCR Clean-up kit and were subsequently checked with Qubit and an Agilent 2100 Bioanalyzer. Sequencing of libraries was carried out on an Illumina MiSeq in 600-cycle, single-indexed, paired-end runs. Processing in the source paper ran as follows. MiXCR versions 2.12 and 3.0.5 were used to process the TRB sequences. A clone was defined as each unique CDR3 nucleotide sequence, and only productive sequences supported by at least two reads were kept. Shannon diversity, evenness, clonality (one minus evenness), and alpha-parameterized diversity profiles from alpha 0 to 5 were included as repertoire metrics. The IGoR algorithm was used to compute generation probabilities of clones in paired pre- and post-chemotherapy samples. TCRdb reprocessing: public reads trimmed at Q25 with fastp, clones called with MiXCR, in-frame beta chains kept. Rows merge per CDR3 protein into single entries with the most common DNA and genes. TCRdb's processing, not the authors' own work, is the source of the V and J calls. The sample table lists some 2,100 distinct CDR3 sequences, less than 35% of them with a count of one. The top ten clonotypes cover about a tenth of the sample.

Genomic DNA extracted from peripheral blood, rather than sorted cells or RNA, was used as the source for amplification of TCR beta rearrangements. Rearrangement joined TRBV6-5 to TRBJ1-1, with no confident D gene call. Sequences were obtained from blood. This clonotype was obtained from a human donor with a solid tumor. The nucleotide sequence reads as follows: TGTGCCAGCAGCCCGCCCCCTGGGAACACTGAAGCTTTCTTT. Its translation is CASSPPPGNTEAFF.